This T cell receptor (beta chain) originates from a study of T cell repertoires in cytomegalovirus infection. Whole-study context: Recently identified HLA-C-restricted CMV epitopes were used, and well-studied HLA-B-restricted CMV epitopes were used as well. Through public TCR beta signatures, both CMV infection and matching HLA type were indicated. Points from the study as a whole: People with CMV and the relevant HLA were identified by cumulative public TCR beta family frequency. CMV-specific HLA-C-restricted TCR beta clonotypes dominated the ex vivo response.

The CDR3 runs to 16 residues. Between the trimmed V and J ends, which lost 1 base and 6 bases, there was a span of 17 bases. Germline assignment: CDR1 SGHRS and CDR2 YFSETQ. TCRdb fed the reads into MiXCR, producing one record per CDR3 protein. The top ten hold roughly 14% of the sample, which has about 350,000 distinct CDR3 sequences, about 34% seen once. Of note for this clonotype: Antigen: not known.

The sample here was cultured PBMCs, taken from culture after CMV antigen stimulation. The clonotype was recovered from a human donor in good health (CMV status not recorded). Some clones in this sample may be carry-over from other donors' samples. The V gene is TRBV5-1, the J gene TRBJ1-5; tentative D call: TRBD1 (5 bases). In DNA form, the CDR3 reads TGCGCCAGCAGCTTGACGGGGCTGAACGTGGGTCAGCCCCAGCATTTT. Translating gives CASSLTGLNVGQPQHF. Combining the CDR3 with reference TRBV5-1 and TRBJ1-5 gives the whole variable domain KAGVTQTPRYLIKTRGQQVTLSCSPISGHRSVSWYQQTPGQGLQFLFEYFSETQRNKGNFPGRFSGRQFSNSRSEMNVSTLELGDSALYLCASSLTGLNVGQPQHFGDGTRLSIL.